This is a list of T cell receptor beta chains from one sample in a study of blood T cell repertoires in COVID-19. Profiled with immunoSEQ multiplex PCR; TCRdb holds only in-frame clones, not every one. The sample carries 360,000 or so clones, around 92% recorded once. Sequenced material: PBMCs or T cells enriched from blood (not recorded which). The source of these receptors is a woman aged 25 to 39 who had recovered from COVID-19. The CDR3 runs from the conserved cysteine through the conserved F or W. Each record gives: V gene, J gene, D gene, clone size, CDR3 protein, CDR3 DNA. D genes are given only for firm matches. The listing skips clone size in some rows; elsewhere it reads once, few, many or a size class.

V: TRBV23-1
J: TRBJ1-3
D: -
size: -
CDR3: CASSQSRQELSGNTIYF
DNA: TGCGCCAGCAGTCAATCCAGGCAGGAACTCTCTGGAAACACCATATATTTT

V: TRBV4-2
J: TRBJ1-5
D: TRBD1
size: -
CDR3: CASSQRGTGETGPQHF
DNA: TGTGCCAGCAGCCAGAGGGGGACAGGGGAAACGGGGCCCCAGCATTTT

V: TRBV2
J: TRBJ2-1
D: TRBD2
size: -
CDR3: CASNPSGGVYNEQFF
DNA: TGTGCCAGCAATCCTAGCGGGGGTGTCTACAATGAGCAGTTCTTC

V: TRBV12-3/TRBV12-4
J: TRBJ2-1
D: -
size: -
CDR3: CASSDRTYNEQFF
DNA: TGTGCCAGCAGCGACAGGACGTACAATGAGCAGTTCTTC

V: TRBV12-5
J: TRBJ2-7
D: -
size: few
CDR3: CASEIGGRYEQYF
DNA: TGTGCTAGTGAAATCGGAGGGAGGTACGAGCAGTACTTC

V: TRBV5-4
J: TRBJ1-2
D: TRBD1
size: once
CDR3: CASSFDRAGDGYTF
DNA: TGTGCCAGCAGCTTCGACAGGGCAGGAGATGGCTACACCTTC

V: TRBV28
J: TRBJ1-1
D: -
size: -
CDR3: CASGRGGTEAFF
DNA: TGTGCCAGCGGGCGGGGGGGGACTGAAGCTTTCTTT

V: TRBV11-1
J: TRBJ2-3
D: TRBD1
size: once
CDR3: CASSPPGTVTDTQYF
DNA: TGTGCCAGCAGCCCCCCCGGGACAGTCACAGATACGCAGTATTTT

V: TRBV28
J: TRBJ2-7
D: -
size: few
CDR3: CASPPPRPRGPFSYEQYF
DNA: TGTGCCAGCCCACCCCCCCGACCAAGAGGCCCCTTCTCCTACGAGCAGTACTTC

V: TRBV16
J: TRBJ2-7
D: -
size: once
CDR3: CASSQGQGPYEQYF
DNA: TGTGCCAGCAGCCAAGGCCAGGGGCCCTACGAGCAGTACTTC

V: TRBV2
J: TRBJ1-5
D: -
size: -
CDR3: CASSERGSIHQPQHF
DNA: TGTGCCAGCAGTGAAAGGGGAAGCATTCATCAGCCCCAGCATTTT

V: TRBV4-3
J: TRBJ2-1
D: -
size: -
CDR3: CASSQDWGDEQFF
DNA: TGCGCCAGCAGCCAAGATTGGGGCGATGAGCAGTTCTTC

V: TRBV19
J: TRBJ2-3
D: -
size: -
CDR3: CASKPSSTDTQYF
DNA: TGTGCCAGTAAGCCTAGCAGCACAGATACGCAGTATTTT

V: TRBV5-4
J: TRBJ2-3
D: TRBD2
size: -
CDR3: CASSSAAQRERDTQYF
DNA: TGTGCCAGCAGCTCCGCCGCCCAGCGGGAGCGGGATACGCAGTATTTT

V: TRBV27
J: TRBJ1-2
D: -
size: once
CDR3: CASSLGQGNYGYTF
DNA: TGTGCCAGCAGTTTGGGCCAGGGGAACTATGGCTACACCTTC

V: TRBV27
J: TRBJ2-4
D: -
size: -
CDR3: CASSFARDRAKNIQYF
DNA: TGTGCCAGCAGTTTCGCGAGGGATCGAGCCAAAAACATTCAGTACTTC

V: TRBV7-2
J: TRBJ2-3
D: TRBD2
size: -
CDR3: CASSRGLAGAYTQYF
DNA: TGTGCCAGCAGCCGGGGACTAGCGGGGGCATATACGCAGTATTTT

V: TRBV7-6
J: TRBJ2-1
D: TRBD2
size: -
CDR3: CASSLISGLANNEQFF
DNA: TGTGCCAGCAGCTTAATCTCGGGACTAGCGAACAATGAGCAGTTCTTC

V: TRBV7-9
J: TRBJ2-1
D: -
size: -
CDR3: CASSLAGPVDEQFF
DNA: TGTGCCAGCAGCTTAGCGGGCCCAGTGGATGAGCAGTTCTTC

V: TRBV6-5
J: TRBJ2-7
D: TRBD2
size: -
CDR3: CASNRGGHGYEQYF
DNA: TGTGCCAGCAATAGGGGAGGGCATGGCTACGAGCAGTACTTC

V: TRBV10-3
J: TRBJ1-6
D: TRBD1
size: once
CDR3: CAISGDSNNSPLHF
DNA: TGTGCCATCAGTGGGGACAGTAATAATTCACCCCTCCACTTT

V: TRBV3-1/TRBV3-2
J: TRBJ2-5
D: -
size: -
CDR3: CASSSDRIQETQYF
DNA: TGTGCCAGCAGTAGCGATCGGATCCAAGAGACCCAGTACTTC

V: TRBV4-3
J: TRBJ2-3
D: TRBD2
size: -
CDR3: CASSQVAGGDTQYF
DNA: TGCGCCAGCAGCCAAGTAGCGGGGGGAGATACGCAGTATTTT

V: TRBV2
J: TRBJ1-6
D: TRBD1
size: -
CDR3: CASSETGANSPLHF
DNA: TGTGCCAGCAGTGAGACAGGGGCTAATTCACCCCTCCACTTT

V: TRBV5-6
J: TRBJ1-1
D: -
size: -
CDR3: CASSTRGLGADTEAFF
DNA: TGTGCCAGCAGCACCCGCGGGCTGGGGGCAGACACTGAAGCTTTCTTT

V: TRBV9
J: TRBJ2-1
D: TRBD1
size: once
CDR3: CASSRDRGSYNEQFF
DNA: TGTGCCAGCAGCCGCGACAGGGGGTCCTACAATGAGCAGTTCTTC

V: TRBV12-3/TRBV12-4
J: TRBJ1-2
D: TRBD1
size: -
CDR3: CASSQRTGGGYTF
DNA: TGTGCCAGCAGTCAGAGGACAGGGGGTGGCTACACCTTC

V: TRBV5-6
J: TRBJ2-2
D: -
size: few
CDR3: CASSFWQILSGELFF
DNA: TGTGCCAGCAGCTTTTGGCAGATCTTGTCCGGGGAGCTGTTTTTT

V: TRBV5-1
J: TRBJ2-3
D: TRBD2
size: -
CDR3: CASSLHSGLSTDTQYF
DNA: TGCGCCAGCAGCTTGCATAGCGGGCTTAGCACAGATACGCAGTATTTT

V: TRBV5-4
J: TRBJ2-3
D: TRBD2
size: -
CDR3: CASSEYNYAGGGTDTQYF
DNA: TGTGCCAGCAGCGAATACAACTACGCGGGGGGCGGCACAGATACGCAGTATTTT

V: TRBV28
J: TRBJ1-2
D: -
size: -
CDR3: CASSWEQGGRRGYTF
DNA: TGTGCCAGCAGTTGGGAACAGGGTGGGCGTCGTGGCTACACCTTC

V: TRBV7-6
J: TRBJ1-1
D: -
size: once
CDR3: CASSLSRITGNTEAFF
DNA: TGTGCCAGCAGCTTAAGCCGGATTACAGGAAACACTGAAGCTTTCTTT

V: TRBV27
J: TRBJ1-1
D: -
size: -
CDR3: CASSAGPEAFF
DNA: TGTGCCAGCAGTGCAGGGCCTGAAGCTTTCTTT

V: TRBV3-1/TRBV3-2
J: TRBJ1-6
D: TRBD1
size: -
CDR3: CASSQVPAVGTGRDSPLHF
DNA: TGTGCCAGCAGCCAAGTACCCGCGGTCGGGACAGGGCGCGATTCACCCCTCCACTTT

V: TRBV7-8
J: TRBJ2-5
D: TRBD2
size: -
CDR3: CASSSRGLAGKETQYF
DNA: TGTGCCAGCAGCTCCCGTGGACTAGCGGGAAAGGAGACCCAGTACTTC

V: TRBV12-3/TRBV12-4
J: TRBJ2-7
D: TRBD1
size: -
CDR3: CASGTGANYEQYF
DNA: TGTGCCAGCGGGACAGGGGCCAACTACGAGCAGTACTTC

V: TRBV28
J: TRBJ1-1
D: -
size: -
CDR3: CASSPLRENTEAFF
DNA: TGTGCCAGCAGCCCGCTCCGGGAGAACACTGAAGCTTTCTTT

V: TRBV7-6
J: TRBJ2-7
D: -
size: -
CDR3: CASSLDVRYEQYF
DNA: TGTGCCAGCAGCTTAGATGTCAGATACGAGCAGTACTTC

V: TRBV7-9
J: TRBJ2-1
D: TRBD2
size: -
CDR3: CASSSDLAGGRNEQFF
DNA: TGTGCCAGCAGCTCAGACCTAGCGGGAGGAAGGAATGAGCAGTTCTTC

V: TRBV18
J: TRBJ1-1
D: -
size: -
CDR3: CASSPPARAEAFF
DNA: TGTGCCAGCTCACCACCGGCGAGGGCCGAAGCTTTCTTT

V: TRBV5-1
J: TRBJ2-2
D: TRBD1
size: many
CDR3: CASSLRDRGSYANTGELFF
DNA: TGCGCCAGCAGCCTCCGGGACAGGGGATCCTACGCGAACACCGGGGAGCTGTTTTTT

V: TRBV11-3
J: TRBJ1-1
D: TRBD1
size: -
CDR3: CASSSNQGGNTEAFF
DNA: TGTGCCAGCAGCTCCAATCAGGGGGGGAACACTGAAGCTTTCTTT

V: TRBV6-5
J: TRBJ1-2
D: TRBD1
size: -
CDR3: CASSYDRVLSNYGYTF
DNA: TGTGCCAGCAGTTACGACAGGGTTTTATCAAACTATGGCTACACCTTC

V: TRBV6-5
J: TRBJ2-7
D: TRBD1
size: -
CDR3: CASSYSTGSEQYF
DNA: TGTGCCAGCAGTTACTCGACAGGGTCCGAGCAGTACTTC

V: TRBV28
J: TRBJ1-2
D: -
size: once
CDR3: CASSEQGPGYGYTF
DNA: TGTGCCAGCAGTGAACAGGGTCCTGGCTATGGCTACACCTTC

V: TRBV27
J: TRBJ1-3
D: -
size: -
CDR3: CASSLTGLSGNTIYF
DNA: TGTGCCAGCAGTTTAACAGGGCTCTCTGGAAACACCATATATTTT

V: TRBV6-2/TRBV6-3
J: TRBJ2-7
D: TRBD1
size: -
CDR3: CASSSPRTGTYEQYF
DNA: TGTGCCAGCAGTTCGCCGCGGACAGGGACCTACGAGCAGTACTTC

V: TRBV18
J: TRBJ1-1
D: TRBD1
size: -
CDR3: CASSPLRSTGVRVNTEAFF
DNA: TGTGCCAGCTCACCACTGCGCTCGACAGGGGTTAGGGTAAACACTGAAGCTTTCTTT

V: TRBV7-6
J: TRBJ2-1
D: TRBD1
size: -
CDR3: CASSQTGGVSYNEQFF
DNA: TGTGCCAGCAGCCAGACAGGGGGCGTCTCCTACAATGAGCAGTTCTTC

V: TRBV7-2
J: TRBJ2-7
D: TRBD1
size: -
CDR3: CASSGTGSGEQYF
DNA: TGTGCCAGCAGCGGGACAGGGAGTGGGGAGCAGTACTTC

V: TRBV6-5
J: TRBJ2-1
D: -
size: -
CDR3: CASTPRGAYNEQFF
DNA: TGTGCCAGCACGCCCAGGGGGGCCTACAATGAGCAGTTCTTC

V: TRBV3-1/TRBV3-2
J: TRBJ1-3
D: TRBD1
size: few
CDR3: CASSLLTGFTGGSGNTIYF
DNA: TGTGCCAGCAGCCTACTGACGGGGTTTACAGGGGGCTCTGGAAACACCATATATTTT

V: TRBV2
J: TRBJ2-1
D: -
size: -
CDR3: CASSGGVAALGNEQFF
DNA: TGTGCCAGCAGTGGGGGGGTTGCAGCTTTAGGCAATGAGCAGTTCTTC

V: TRBV6-5
J: TRBJ2-5
D: -
size: -
CDR3: CASSTAGTQQETQYF
DNA: TGTGCCAGCAGCACGGCCGGGACTCAGCAAGAGACCCAGTACTTC

V: TRBV7-9
J: TRBJ2-7
D: TRBD1
size: -
CDR3: CASSSPYPGQSGYEQYF
DNA: TGTGCCAGCAGCTCACCCTATCCGGGACAGTCCGGCTACGAGCAGTACTTC

V: TRBV19
J: TRBJ2-4
D: TRBD1
size: -
CDR3: CASSTSRQGVERLAKNIQYF
DNA: TGTGCCAGTAGTACCAGCCGACAGGGAGTCGAGAGACTAGCCAAAAACATTCAGTACTTC

V: TRBV5-6
J: TRBJ1-1
D: -
size: -
CDR3: CASSFRLWKQNTEAFF
DNA: TGTGCCAGCAGCTTTAGACTATGGAAACAGAACACTGAAGCTTTCTTT

V: TRBV25-1
J: TRBJ2-1
D: -
size: once
CDR3: CASSEGRRGLYNEQFF
DNA: TGTGCCAGCAGTGAAGGGCGGCGGGGGCTCTACAATGAGCAGTTCTTC